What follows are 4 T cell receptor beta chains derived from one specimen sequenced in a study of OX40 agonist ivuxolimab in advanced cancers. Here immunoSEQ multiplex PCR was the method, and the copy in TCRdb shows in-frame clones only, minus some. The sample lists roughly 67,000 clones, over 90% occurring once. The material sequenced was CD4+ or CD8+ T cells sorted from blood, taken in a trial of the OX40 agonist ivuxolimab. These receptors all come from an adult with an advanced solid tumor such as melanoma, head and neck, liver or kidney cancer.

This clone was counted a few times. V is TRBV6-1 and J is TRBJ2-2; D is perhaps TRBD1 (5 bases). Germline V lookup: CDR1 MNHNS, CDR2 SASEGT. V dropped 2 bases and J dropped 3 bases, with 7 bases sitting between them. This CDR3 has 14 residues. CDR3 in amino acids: CASSELGDTGELFF. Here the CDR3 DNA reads TGTGCCAGCAGTGAACTAGGGGACACCGGGGAGCTGTTTTTT.

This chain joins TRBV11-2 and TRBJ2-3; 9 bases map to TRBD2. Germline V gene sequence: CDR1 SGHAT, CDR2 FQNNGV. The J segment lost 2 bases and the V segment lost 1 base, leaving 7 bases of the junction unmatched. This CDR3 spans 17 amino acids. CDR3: CASSLVRGGGDTDTQYF. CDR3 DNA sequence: TGTGCCAGCAGCTTAGTACGGGGCGGGGGGGACACAGATACGCAGTATTTT.

DNA for the CDR3: TGTGCCAGCAGACCTAGCGGAAGGAACACTGAAGCTTTCTTT. Protein product: CASRPSGRNTEAFF. This sequence joins TRBV14 and TRBJ1-1; D is unclear. V lost 6 bases, J lost 1 base, and 12 bases lay in between. CDR3 size: 14 residues. Germline V gene sequence: CDR1 SGHDN, CDR2 FVKESK.

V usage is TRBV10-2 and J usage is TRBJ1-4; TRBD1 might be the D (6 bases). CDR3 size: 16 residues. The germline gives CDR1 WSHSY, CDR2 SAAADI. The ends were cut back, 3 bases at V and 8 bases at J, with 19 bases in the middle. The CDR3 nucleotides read TGCGCCAGCAGTGACCGCCGGGAGAGGAGGGGGGAAAAACTGTTTTTT. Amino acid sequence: CASSDRRERRGEKLFF.